This entry concerns a single T cell receptor beta chain. V lost 1 base and J lost 8, with 14 bases in between. Germline V gives CDR1 LGHDT, CDR2 YNNKEL (reference sequence). CDR3 length: 15 residues. These data are taken from a study of blood T cell repertoires in COVID-19. In the study overall: The cDNA or gDNA used as material had been derived from T cells, B-cell-depleted T cells, or PBMCs.

Study processing details: The assay estimated nucleated cells by amplifying reference gene primers. Only in-frame clones appear in the TCRdb table, and some are missing; sequencing was by immunoSEQ multiplex PCR. The DNA gave D and trimming, while V, J and clone size come from that table. The sample gives around 70,000 clones, 78% of which show up once; around 15% is in the top ten. Material: peripheral blood. The V and J genes are TRBV3-1 (or the pseudogene TRBV3-2) and TRBJ1-4; D possibly corresponds to TRBD1 (6 bases). The clonotype originates from a human donor in a cohort sampled during active COVID-19. CDR3 nucleotide sequence: TGTGCCAGCAGCCAAGTGTCAATTGGGGGCGAAAAACTGTTTTTT. It codes for CASSQVSIGGEKLFF.